Listed here is a single T cell receptor (beta chain). Its specificity is not known. The source of the sample is a study of monozygotic twins with inflammatory bowel disease. Study-level findings and limits: On the inverse Simpson index, IBD patients scored lower for TCRbeta diversity than healthy co-twins. A distinction between different T cell subtypes was not possible.

CDR1 and CDR2 from the germline V gene are MNHEY and SVGEGT. The CDR3 runs to 12 residues. Every sample had its cDNA made across eight separate reactions. UMIs bearing a 6-nucleotide sample barcode were added through template switching. TCRdb reprocessed the 5' RACE reads and stores each CDR3 protein as one record, lacking DNA. The sample includes approximately 330,000 distinct CDR3 sequences. This chain uses TRBV6-2 or TRBV6-3 with TRBJ2-7; the D call of TRBD1 rests on TCRdb alone, since no DNA is present to check it. Sequenced: blood. The TCR originated in a human donor with ulcerative colitis or Crohn's disease, or a healthy co-twin of an affected twin (not recorded which). CDR3: CASSGDTMQQYF.